This T cell receptor beta chain was sequenced for a study of glioma-infiltrating T cells. Findings and limits, study-wide: Non-neoplastic patients had below-expected tissue-blood divergence, while all gliomas exceeded expectation.

This CDR3 spans 15 amino acids. The J segment lost 5 bases and the V segment lost 7 bases, leaving 9 bases of the junction unmatched. In germline, CDR1 is MDHEN, CDR2 SYDVKM. This clonotype was counted many times. Its antigen is undetermined. Using RNA template, CDR3s of TCR alpha and beta were amplified with iRepertoire arm-PCR. For one-step reverse transcription and amplification, about 85-400 ng of tissue mRNA or PBMC total RNA was used. TCRdb re-called the multiplex PCR reads with MiXCR, one entry per CDR3 protein. The data hold 100,000 to 150,000 distinct CDR3 sequences, with roughly 23% observed a single time.

The gene calls are TRBV28 and TRBJ2-5; 11 bases line up with TRBD1. The sequenced sample was glioma tissue, nonneoplastic brain tissue, or PBMCs (not recorded which). The source is a human donor with low-grade glioma or glioblastoma, undergoing nonglioma brain surgery, or in good health (not recorded which). DNA for the CDR3: TGTGCCAGCAAGCGATGGACAGGGGGCGAGGAGACCCAGTACTTC. Translated, it gives CASKRWTGGEETQYF. Combining the CDR3 with reference TRBV28 and TRBJ2-5 gives the whole variable domain DVKVTQSSRYLVKRTGEKVFLECVQDMDHENMFWYRQDPGLGLRLIYFSYDVKMKEKGDIPEGYSVSREKKERFSLILESASTNQTSMYLCASKRWTGGEETQYFGPGTRLLVL.